These 22 T cell receptor beta chains share one sample of origin, sequenced in a study of immune evolution from preneoplasia to lung adenocarcinoma. Only in-frame clones appear in the TCRdb table, and some are missing; sequencing was by immunoSEQ multiplex PCR. The data contain thousands of clones, over 75% of them singletons. Sample: FFPE invasive lung adenocarcinoma tissue. The receptors originated from a person aged 55 to 75 with lung adenocarcinoma.

The rearrangement joins TRBV6-4 to TRBJ2-7, with D possibly TRBD1 on 6 matching bases. CDR1 and CDR2 (germline): MRHNA, SNTAGT. This CDR3 spans 15 amino acids. V was cut by 0 bases and J by 5 bases, with 14 bases left in between. CDR3 DNA: TGTGCCAGCAGTGACTCGGGTGACAGGAGGAACGAGCAGTACTTC. Protein sequence: CASSDSGDRRNEQYF.

V usage is TRBV6-1 and J usage is TRBJ2-7; TRBD1 matches 9 bases. CDR1 and CDR2 (germline): MNHNS, SASEGT. The CDR3 extends over 14 amino acids. J was trimmed by 2 bases and V by 5 bases; bases with no gene match: 4. The CDR3 coding sequence is TGTGCCAGCAGTCCCGGGACAGGGCCCTACGAGCAGTACTTC. As protein: CASSPGTGPYEQYF.

The J gene is TRBJ2-7, the V gene TRBV10-3; D is possibly TRBD1 (5 bases). CDR3 size: 14 residues. The ends were cut back, 3 bases at V and 2 bases at J, with 11 bases in the middle. Germline V gene data show CDR1 as ENHRY and CDR2 as SYGVKD. CDR3 bases: TGTGCCATCAGTGAAGGACACGCCACCTACGAGCAGTACTTC. Residues: CAISEGHATYEQYF.

The V gene is TRBV28, the J gene TRBJ2-3; TRBD1 matches at 9 bases. The CDR3 has 14 amino acids. V was clipped by 6 bases and J by 6 bases; unmatched bases: 7. CDR1 is MDHEN and CDR2 is SYDVKM in the germline V gene. Here the CDR3 reads CASRETGGVDTQYF. For the CDR3, the DNA is TGTGCCAGCAGGGAGACAGGGGGTGTGGATACGCAGTATTTT.

This chain links TRBV5-1 with TRBJ2-5; 7 positions agree with TRBD1. The trim removed 4 bases at V and 2 bases at J, leaving 5 bases unmatched. The CDR3 runs 14 residues. Germline loops: CDR1 SGHRS, CDR2 YFSETQ. CDR3 sequence (DNA): TGCGCCAGCAGCCGGGACAGAGAACAAGAGACCCAGTACTTC. The encoded protein is CASSRDREQETQYF.

V usage is TRBV18 and J usage is TRBJ2-3, with TRBD1 as a possible D gene (5 bases). This CDR3 contains 14 residues. Germline V gene data show CDR1 as KGHSH and CDR2 as LQKENI. With 2 bases removed from V and 7 bases from J, the gap between germline ends came to 13 bases. DNA of the CDR3: TGTGCCAGCTCACCAGCAGGGAACCTCCATACGCAGTATTTT. Its protein is CASSPAGNLHTQYF.

The rearrangement uses TRBV5-6 and TRBJ2-7; D gene ambiguous. The length of the CDR3 is 11 residues. The V gene's germline CDR1 is SGHDT and CDR2 YYEEEE. V was clipped by 4 bases and J by 2 bases, with 4 bases between them. CDR3 amino acids: CASSPAYEQYF. CDR3 bases: TGTGCCAGCAGCCCCGCCTACGAGCAGTACTTC.

The genes are TRBV7-2 and TRBJ2-6; TRBD1 or TRBD2 may be the D gene (5 bases each). Trimming cost V 6 bases and J 1 base, with 19 bases left between them. The CDR3 runs to 18 residues. Germline V gene sequence: CDR1 SGHTA, CDR2 FQGNSA. The CDR3 sequence is CASSPRGVKVSGANVLTF. The DNA for the CDR3 is TGTGCCAGCAGTCCCCGGGGCGTCAAGGTGTCTGGGGCCAACGTCCTGACTTTC.

In DNA, the CDR3 is TGTGCCAGCAGCCCGAACAGGGCTGGAAACACCATATATTTT. As protein: CASSPNRAGNTIYF. V and J are TRBV4-2 and TRBJ1-3; the D gene is possibly TRBD1 (6 bases). With 4 bases removed from V and 2 bases from J, the gap between germline ends came to 9 bases. The CDR3 has 14 amino acids. The germline gives CDR1 LGHNA, CDR2 YNFKEQ.

Turning to this clone: At one end the junction does not follow the germline gene, possibly because of a read error. The sample contains more than one DNA sequence encoding this CDR3. The chain combines TRBV28 with TRBJ2-3, with D unclear. The germline V gene has CDR1 MDHEN and CDR2 SYDVKM. The CDR3 totals 14 residues. DNA for the CDR3: TGTGCCAGTAGTTTTGTCGCAGGCACAGATACGCAGTATTTT. Translating it yields CASSFVAGTDTQYF.

This clone has a single count. The chain has TRBV4-1 and TRBJ2-3; 8 nucleotides line up with TRBD2. The CDR3 has 16 amino acids. V lost 4 bases to trimming and J lost 4 bases; unmatched junction nucleotides: 10. Germline V gives CDR1 MGHRA, CDR2 YSYEKL. The CDR3 sequence is CASSLLGGGVSDTQYF. The CDR3 DNA follows: TGCGCCAGCAGCCTCCTCGGGGGGGGAGTGTCAGATACGCAGTATTTT.

V usage is TRBV19 and J usage is TRBJ2-1; 8 bases fit TRBD1. This CDR3 is built from 15 residues. CDR1 and CDR2 from the germline V gene are LNHDA and SQIVND (reference sequence). The V gene end was trimmed by 4 bases and the J gene end by 0 bases; junction bases not matched to a gene: 2. This CDR3 reads CASSNRGSSYNEQFF. In nucleotides, the CDR3 is TGTGCCAGTAGTAACAGGGGGAGCTCCTACAATGAGCAGTTCTTC.

The rearrangement joins TRBV18 to TRBJ2-1, with TRBD1 identical over 7 bases. This CDR3 region has 15 residues. J was trimmed by 7 bases and V by 3 bases; bases with no gene match: 9. In germline, CDR1 is KGHSH, CDR2 LQKENI. CDR3 DNA sequence: TGTGCCAGCTCACCTGACAGGGTTGGGCCAAATGAGCAGTTCTTC. This gives the protein CASSPDRVGPNEQFF. The variable domain in full, with the rest retrieved from reference TRBV18 and TRBJ2-1, is NAGVMQNPRHLVRRRGQEARLRCSPMKGHSHVYWYRQLPEEGLKFMVYLQKENIIDESGMPKERFSAEFPKEGPSILRIQQVVRGDSAAYFCASSPDRVGPNEQFFGPGTRLTVL.

J is TRBJ2-5 and V is TRBV5-5; no firm D call. Per the germline V gene, CDR1 is SGHKS and CDR2 is YYEKEE (reference sequence). Trimming took 2 bases from V and 2 from J, leaving 7 bases between them. The CDR3 covers 13 residues. CDR3 nucleotide sequence: TGTGCCAGCAGCTTTCAGAGTCAAGAGACCCAGTACTTC. Protein product: CASSFQSQETQYF. The variable domain in full, completed from reference TRBV5-5 and TRBJ2-5, reads DAGVTQSPTHLIKTRGQQVTLRCSPISGHKSVSWYQQVLGQGPQFIFQYYEKEERGRGNFPDRFSARQFPNYSSELNVNALLLGDSALYLCASSFQSQETQYFGPGTRLLVL.

J is TRBJ2-2 and V is TRBV10-1; D ambiguous. Germline V gene sequence: CDR1 WNHNN, CDR2 SYGVQD (reference sequence). The V and J ends lost 2 bases and 2 bases respectively, with 3 bases between them. This CDR3 contains 13 residues. The CDR3 reads CASSEINTGELFF. CDR3 coding DNA: TGCGCCAGCAGTGAGATTAACACCGGGGAGCTGTTTTTT.

The J gene is TRBJ1-1, the V gene TRBV2; 7 nucleotides align to TRBD1. This CDR3 is built from 13 residues. The junction had 7 bases not matched to a gene; V was cut back by 8 bases and J by 4 bases. Germline CDR1 reads SNHLY; CDR2 reads FYNNEI. The CDR3 protein is CASGGQQLTEAFF. CDR3 bases: TGTGCCAGCGGGGGACAGCAGCTCACTGAAGCTTTCTTT. Variable domain in full (rest from reference TRBV2 and TRBJ1-1): EPEVTQTPSHQVTQMGQEVILRCVPISNHLYFYWYRQILGQKVEFLVSFYNNEISEKSEIFDDQFSVERPDGSNFTLKIRSTKLEDSAMYFCASGGQQLTEAFFGQGTRLTVV.

This chain connects TRBV2 to TRBJ1-1; D gene ambiguous. This CDR3 has 12 residues. Trimming removed 2 bases from V and 3 bases from J, with 4 bases in between. Per germline, CDR1 SNHLY and CDR2 FYNNEI. The chain's CDR3 is CASSEQDTEAFF. DNA for the CDR3: TGTGCCAGCAGTGAACAGGACACTGAAGCTTTCTTT.

The gene calls are TRBV7-6 and TRBJ1-2, with 8 nucleotides matching TRBD1. Germline lookup yields CDR1 SGHVS and CDR2 FNYEAQ. The V and J ends lost 1 base and 4 bases, in that order; junction bases with no gene match: 2. The CDR3 consists of 14 residues. CDR3 in amino acids: CASSLGTGRYGYTF. The CDR3, as DNA: TGTGCCAGCAGCTTAGGGACAGGGCGCTATGGCTACACCTTC.

This clone was detected only a few times. The V and J genes are TRBV2 and TRBJ2-1; D gene unclear. The CDR3 is 12 residues long. Trimming took 5 bases from V and 10 from J, leaving 12 bases between them. Germline CDR1 reads SNHLY; CDR2 reads FYNNEI. The CDR3 coding sequence is TGTGCCAGCAGTTCTCAAACGAGGGAGCAGTTCTTC. Its translation: CASSSQTREQFF.

The chain combines TRBV7-8 with TRBJ2-7; 7 bases align to TRBD2. In germline, CDR1 is SGHVS, CDR2 FQNEAQ. Trimming removed 6 bases from V and 6 bases from J; junction bases left unmatched: 8. The CDR3 has 13 amino acids. CDR3 sequence: CASRPMTSSEQYF. In DNA form, the CDR3 reads TGTGCCAGCAGACCGATGACTAGCTCCGAGCAGTACTTC.

The rearrangement joins TRBV7-2 to TRBJ1-2; 12 positions agree with TRBD1. Germline V CDR1 and CDR2: SGHTA, FQGNSA. The CDR3 length is 15 residues. The V and J ends lost 4 bases and 8 bases, in that order; junction bases with no gene match: 8. The CDR3 sequence: CASSSPGQGARGYTF. For the CDR3, the DNA is TGTGCCAGCAGCTCCCCGGGACAGGGGGCGCGGGGCTACACCTTC. The full variable domain, rest sourced from reference TRBV7-2 and TRBJ1-2, is GAGVSQSPSNKVTEKGKDVELRCDPISGHTALYWYRQSLGQGLEFLIYFQGNSAPDKSGLPSDRFSAERTGGSVSTLTIQRTQQEDSAVYLCASSSPGQGARGYTFGSGTRLTVV.

The J gene is TRBJ1-1, the V gene TRBV5-1; D might be TRBD1 (6 bases). Germline CDR1 reads SGHRS; CDR2 reads YFSETQ. Between the trimmed V and J ends, which lost 3 bases and 1 base, there was a span of 10 bases. The CDR3 is 14 amino acids. The DNA for the CDR3 is TGCGCCAGCAGCTGGACAGAGGCGAACACTGAAGCTTTCTTT. This sequence encodes CASSWTEANTEAFF.